These 10 T cell receptor beta chains came from one sample sequenced in a study of cytomegalovirus exposure and HLA in healthy donors. The PCR used 60 Vbeta and 13 Jbeta primers. This table comes from immunoSEQ multiplex PCR, and its TCRdb copy is limited to in-frame clones, with some not included. The profile shows about 230,000 clones, approximately 84% of them singletons. The sample consisted of PBMCs. These receptors were obtained from a woman aged 40 to 50 in good health and CMV-seronegative.

V usage is TRBV19 and J usage is TRBJ2-2, with D unresolved. V was trimmed by 4 bases and J by 5 bases, leaving 8 bases between them. CDR3 length: 13 residues. Per germline, CDR1 LNHDA and CDR2 SQIVND (reference sequence). For the CDR3, the DNA is TGTGCCAGTAGTACACAGAGAACCGGGGAGCTGTTTTTT. This translates into CASSTQRTGELFF.

The chain links TRBV6-5 to TRBJ2-7, with D unresolved. Germline V CDR1 and CDR2: MNHEY, SVGAGI. Trimming shortened V by 5 bases and J by 6 bases, and 14 bases separated the two germline ends. The CDR3 covers 13 residues. In nucleotides, the CDR3 is TGTGCCAGCAGTGACTTGACTCCCGCCGAGCAGTACTTC. This encodes CASSDLTPAEQYF.

This clone has only a few counts. The V call is TRBV4-1, the J call TRBJ1-4, with D perhaps TRBD1 (5 bases). This CDR3 contains 15 residues. The germline gives CDR1 MGHRA, CDR2 YSYEKL. V lost 0 bases and J lost 4, with 9 bases in between. CDR3 region: CASSQDRGSNEKLFF. The CDR3 bases are TGCGCCAGCAGCCAAGATAGGGGAAGTAATGAAAAACTGTTTTTT.

The chain recombines TRBV7-2 with TRBJ1-3; 7 bases are shared with TRBD1. CDR1 SGHTA and CDR2 FQGNSA come from the germline V gene. After removal of 5 bases from V and 8 bases from J, the junction contained 9 bases not matched to a gene. This CDR3 spans 14 amino acids. The DNA of the CDR3 is TGTGCCAGCAGCCCCGGACAGGCCAGCGACACCATATATTTT. Residues: CASSPGQASDTIYF.

The V and J genes are TRBV29-1 and TRBJ2-7, with a tentative D call TRBD1 (6 bases). CDR3 length: 13 residues. CDR1 and CDR2 (germline): SQVTM, ANQGSEA. Trimming took off 2 bases at V and 6 bases at J, with 14 bases between the two ends. The CDR3: CSVEPTGLGEQYF. The CDR3 bases are TGCAGCGTTGAACCCACAGGGTTGGGCGAGCAGTACTTC.

The chain is built from TRBV2 and TRBJ1-2; no firm D call. CDR1 is SNHLY, CDR2 FYNNEI, per germline. This CDR3 is 14 amino acids long. Trimming shortened V by 6 bases and J by 2 bases, and 13 bases separated the two germline ends. CDR3 amino acids: CASSLYHGNYGYTF. The CDR3 DNA reads as TGTGCCAGCAGCCTTTATCACGGGAACTATGGCTACACCTTC.

The genes are TRBV7-2 and TRBJ1-1, with TRBD1 matching 8 bases. The CDR3 runs to 15 residues. Germline V lookup: CDR1 SGHTA, CDR2 FQGNSA. The V segment lost 4 bases and the J segment 5 bases; nucleotides outside the gene matches: 9. The CDR3 nucleotides are TGTGCCAGCAGCTCGCTCGGGACAGGCGGAACTGAAGCTTTCTTT. This gives the protein CASSSLGTGGTEAFF.

In nucleotides, the CDR3 is TGCGCCAGCAGCTTGGAGCTGCGCACAGATACGCAGTATTTT. It codes for CASSLELRTDTQYF. V is TRBV5-1 and J is TRBJ2-3, with D unresolved. The CDR3 sequence is 14 residues long. The V and J ends lost 0 bases and 1 base respectively, with 6 bases between them. CDR1 is SGHRS, CDR2 YFSETQ, per germline.

In its sample, this clone was seen a few times. The rearrangement joins TRBV28 to TRBJ1-1, with D unresolved. Trimming removed 4 bases at V and 10 bases at J, with 13 bases between. The CDR3 contains 12 residues. In germline, CDR1 is MDHEN, CDR2 SYDVKM. The CDR3 loop is CASSSPPGAAFF. CDR3 coding DNA: TGTGCCAGCAGTTCTCCTCCCGGTGCAGCTTTCTTT.

This sequence joins TRBV6-5 and TRBJ2-7; 7 nucleotides match TRBD1. The V gene's germline CDR1 is MNHEY and CDR2 SVGAGI. The V and J ends lost 10 bases and 3 bases, in that order; junction bases with no gene match: 6. The CDR3 is 12 amino acids. This CDR3 reads CATKDRLYEQYF. The CDR3 DNA reads TGTGCCACCAAGGACAGGCTCTACGAGCAGTACTTC.